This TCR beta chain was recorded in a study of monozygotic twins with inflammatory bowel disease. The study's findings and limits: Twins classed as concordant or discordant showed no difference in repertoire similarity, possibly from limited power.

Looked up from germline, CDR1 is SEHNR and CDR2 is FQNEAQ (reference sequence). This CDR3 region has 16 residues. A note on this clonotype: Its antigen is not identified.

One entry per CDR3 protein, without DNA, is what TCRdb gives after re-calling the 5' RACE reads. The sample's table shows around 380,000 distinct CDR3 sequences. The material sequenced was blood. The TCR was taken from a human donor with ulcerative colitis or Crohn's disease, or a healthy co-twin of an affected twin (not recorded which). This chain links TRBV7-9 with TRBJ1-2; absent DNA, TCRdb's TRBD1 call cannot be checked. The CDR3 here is CASSFEGPGQGGGYTF. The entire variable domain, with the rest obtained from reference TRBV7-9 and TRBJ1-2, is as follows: DTGVSQNPRHKITKRGQNVTFRCDPISEHNRLYWYRQTLGQGPEFLTYFQNEAQLEKSRLLSDRFSAERPKGSFSTLEIQRTEQGDSAMYLCASSFEGPGQGGGYTFGSGTRLTVV.